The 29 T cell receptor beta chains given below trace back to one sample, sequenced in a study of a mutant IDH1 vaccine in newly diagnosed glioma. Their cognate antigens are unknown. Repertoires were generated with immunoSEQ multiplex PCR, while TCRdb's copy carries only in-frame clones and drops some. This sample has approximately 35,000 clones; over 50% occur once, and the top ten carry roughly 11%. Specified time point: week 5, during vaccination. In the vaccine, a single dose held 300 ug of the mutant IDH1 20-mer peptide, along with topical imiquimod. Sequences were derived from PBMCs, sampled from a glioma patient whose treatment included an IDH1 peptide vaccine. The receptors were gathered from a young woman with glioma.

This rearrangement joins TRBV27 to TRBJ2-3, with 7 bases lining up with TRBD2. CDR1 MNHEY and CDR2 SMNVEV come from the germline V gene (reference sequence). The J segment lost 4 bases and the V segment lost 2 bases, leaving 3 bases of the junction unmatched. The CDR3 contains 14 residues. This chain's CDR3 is CASSLGLAADTQYF. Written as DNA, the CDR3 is TGTGCCAGCAGTTTAGGGCTAGCGGCAGATACGCAGTATTTT.

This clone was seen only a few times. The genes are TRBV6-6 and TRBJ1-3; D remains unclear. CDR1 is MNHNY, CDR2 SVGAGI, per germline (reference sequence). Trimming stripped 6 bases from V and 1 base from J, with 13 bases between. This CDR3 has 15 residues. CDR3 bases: TGTGCCAGCAGGCCGGTCGGCTATTCTGGAAACACCATATATTTT. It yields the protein CASRPVGYSGNTIYF.

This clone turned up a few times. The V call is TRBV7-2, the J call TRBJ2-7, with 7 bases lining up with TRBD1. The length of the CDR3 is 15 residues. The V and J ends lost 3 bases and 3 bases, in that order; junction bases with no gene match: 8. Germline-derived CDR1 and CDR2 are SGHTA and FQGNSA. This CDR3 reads CASSFHPTGIYEQYF. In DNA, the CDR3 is TGTGCCAGCAGCTTCCACCCGACAGGGATCTACGAGCAGTACTTC.

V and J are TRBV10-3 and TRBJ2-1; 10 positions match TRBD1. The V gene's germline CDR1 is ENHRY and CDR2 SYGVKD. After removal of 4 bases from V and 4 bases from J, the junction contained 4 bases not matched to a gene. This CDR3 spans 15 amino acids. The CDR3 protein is CAISASGQGYNEQFF. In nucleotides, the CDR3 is TGTGCCATCAGTGCTTCGGGACAGGGGTACAATGAGCAGTTCTTC.

The CDR3: CASSHGQSDSPLHF. In nucleotides, the CDR3 is TGCGCCAGCAGCCACGGACAGAGTGATTCACCCCTCCACTTT. This sequence joins TRBV5-1 and TRBJ1-6, with D tentatively TRBD1 (6 bases). Germline V lookup: CDR1 SGHRS, CDR2 YFSETQ. The CDR3 covers 14 residues. Deletions cut 4 bases from V and 8 bases from J, with 13 bases between.

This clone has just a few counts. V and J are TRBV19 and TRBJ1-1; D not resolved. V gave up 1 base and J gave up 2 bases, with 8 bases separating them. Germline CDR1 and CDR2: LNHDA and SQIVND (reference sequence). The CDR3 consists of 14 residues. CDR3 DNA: TGTGCCAGTAGTATAGGCGCCCGAAACACTGAAGCTTTCTTT. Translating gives CASSIGARNTEAFF.

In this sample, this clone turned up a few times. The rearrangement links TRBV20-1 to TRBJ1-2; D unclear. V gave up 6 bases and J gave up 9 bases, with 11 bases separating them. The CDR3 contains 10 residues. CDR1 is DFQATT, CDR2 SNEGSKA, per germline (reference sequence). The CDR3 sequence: CSARGGSYTF. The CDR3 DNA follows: TGCAGTGCCCGCGGAGGGAGCTACACCTTC.

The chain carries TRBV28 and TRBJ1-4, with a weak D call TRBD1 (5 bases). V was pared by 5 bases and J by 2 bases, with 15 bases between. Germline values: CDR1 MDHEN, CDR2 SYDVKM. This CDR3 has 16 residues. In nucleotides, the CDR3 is TGTGCCAGCAGTCCTGGGCGAGGGGCTACTAATGAAAAACTGTTTTTT. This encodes CASSPGRGATNEKLFF.

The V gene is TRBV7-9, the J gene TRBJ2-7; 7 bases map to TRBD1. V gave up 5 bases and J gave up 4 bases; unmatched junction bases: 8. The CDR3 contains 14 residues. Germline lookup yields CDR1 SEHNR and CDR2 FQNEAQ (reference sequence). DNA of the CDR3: TGTGCCAGCAGCCGTCCGGGACAGTTTTACGAGCAGTACTTC. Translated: CASSRPGQFYEQYF.

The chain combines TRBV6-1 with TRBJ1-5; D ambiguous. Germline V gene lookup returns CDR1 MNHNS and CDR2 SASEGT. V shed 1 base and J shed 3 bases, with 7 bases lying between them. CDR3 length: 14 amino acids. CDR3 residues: CASSEEGINQPQHF. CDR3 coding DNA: TGTGCCAGCAGTGAAGAAGGAATCAATCAGCCCCAGCATTTT.

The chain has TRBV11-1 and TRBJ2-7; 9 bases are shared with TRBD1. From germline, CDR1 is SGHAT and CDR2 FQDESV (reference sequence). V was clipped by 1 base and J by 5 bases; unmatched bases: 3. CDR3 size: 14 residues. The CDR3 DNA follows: TGTGCCAGCAGCTTAGGGGACAGGGCCCACGAGCAGTACTTC. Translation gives CASSLGDRAHEQYF.

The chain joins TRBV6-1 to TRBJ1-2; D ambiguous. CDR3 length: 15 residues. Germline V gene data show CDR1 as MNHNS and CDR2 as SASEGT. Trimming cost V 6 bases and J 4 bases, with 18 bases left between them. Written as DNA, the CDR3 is TGTGCCAGCAGCGACCCCTATTTAGCCCGCTATGGCTACACCTTC. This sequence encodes CASSDPYLARYGYTF.

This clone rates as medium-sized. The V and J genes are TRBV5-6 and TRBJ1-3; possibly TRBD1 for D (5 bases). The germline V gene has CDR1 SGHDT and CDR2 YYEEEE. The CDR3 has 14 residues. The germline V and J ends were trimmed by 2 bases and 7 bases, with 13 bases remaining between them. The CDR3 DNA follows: TGTGCCAGCAGCTTCTTCTCAGGGAGCAACACCATATATTTT. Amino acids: CASSFFSGSNTIYF. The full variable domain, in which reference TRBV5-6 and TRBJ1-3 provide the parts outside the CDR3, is DAGVTQSPTHLIKTRGQQVTLRCSPKSGHDTVSWYQQALGQGPQFIFQYYEEEERQRGNFPDRFSGHQFPNYSSELNVNALLLGDSALYLCASSFFSGSNTIYFGEGSWLTVV.

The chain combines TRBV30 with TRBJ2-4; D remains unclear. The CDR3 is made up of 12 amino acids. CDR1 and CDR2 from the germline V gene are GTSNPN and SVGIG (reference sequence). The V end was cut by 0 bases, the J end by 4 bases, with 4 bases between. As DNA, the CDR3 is TGTGCCTGGAGTGTATCAAAAAACATTCAGTACTTC. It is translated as CAWSVSKNIQYF. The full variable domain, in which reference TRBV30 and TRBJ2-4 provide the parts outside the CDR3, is SQTIHQWPATLVQPVGSPLSLECTVEGTSNPNLYWYRQAAGRGLQLLFYSVGIGQISSEVPQNLSASRPQDRQFILSSKKLLLSDSGFYLCAWSVSKNIQYFGAGTRLSVL.

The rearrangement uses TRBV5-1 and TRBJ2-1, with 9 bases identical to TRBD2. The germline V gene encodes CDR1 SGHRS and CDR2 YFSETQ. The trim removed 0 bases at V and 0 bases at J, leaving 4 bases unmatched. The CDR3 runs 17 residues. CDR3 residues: CASSLESGGSSYNEQFF. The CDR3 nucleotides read TGCGCCAGCAGCTTGGAAAGCGGGGGGTCCTCCTACAATGAGCAGTTCTTC.

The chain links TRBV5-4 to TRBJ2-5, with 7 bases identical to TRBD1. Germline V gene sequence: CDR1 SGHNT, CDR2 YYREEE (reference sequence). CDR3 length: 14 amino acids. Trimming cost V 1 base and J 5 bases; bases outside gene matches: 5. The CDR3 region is CASSLFLGGETQYF. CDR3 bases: TGTGCCAGCAGCTTGTTCTTAGGGGGCGAGACCCAGTACTTC.

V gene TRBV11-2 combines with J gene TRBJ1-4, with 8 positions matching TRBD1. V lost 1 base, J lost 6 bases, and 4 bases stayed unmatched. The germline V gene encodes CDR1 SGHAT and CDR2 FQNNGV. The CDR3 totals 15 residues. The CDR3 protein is CASSLVRGRDEKLFF. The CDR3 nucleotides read TGTGCCAGCAGCTTAGTCAGGGGGCGGGATGAAAAACTGTTTTTT.

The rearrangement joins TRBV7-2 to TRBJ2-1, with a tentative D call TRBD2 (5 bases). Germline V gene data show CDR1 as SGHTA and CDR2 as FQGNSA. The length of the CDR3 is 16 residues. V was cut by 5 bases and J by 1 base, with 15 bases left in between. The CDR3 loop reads CASSQPERPSYNEQFF. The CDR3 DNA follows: TGTGCCAGCAGCCAACCGGAGCGGCCTTCCTACAATGAGCAGTTCTTC.

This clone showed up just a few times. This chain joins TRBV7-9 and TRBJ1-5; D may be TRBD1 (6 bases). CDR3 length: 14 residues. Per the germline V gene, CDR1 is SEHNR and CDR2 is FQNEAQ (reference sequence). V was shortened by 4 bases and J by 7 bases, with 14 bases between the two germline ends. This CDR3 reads CASSSTGFWQPQHF. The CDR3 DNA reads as TGTGCCAGCAGCTCCACAGGGTTTTGGCAGCCCCAGCATTTT.

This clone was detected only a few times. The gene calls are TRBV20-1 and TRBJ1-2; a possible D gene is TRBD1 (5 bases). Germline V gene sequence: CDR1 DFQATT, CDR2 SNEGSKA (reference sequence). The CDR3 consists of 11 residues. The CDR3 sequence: CSVDRNYGYTF. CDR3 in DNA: TGCAGCGTAGACAGAAACTATGGCTACACCTTC.

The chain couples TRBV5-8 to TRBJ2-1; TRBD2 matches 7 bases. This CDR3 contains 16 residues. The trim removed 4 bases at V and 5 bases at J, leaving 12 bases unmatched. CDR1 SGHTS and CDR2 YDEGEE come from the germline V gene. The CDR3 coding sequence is TGTGCCAGCAGCGCTTGGGGTCTCGGGGGGAACAATGAGCAGTTCTTC. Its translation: CASSAWGLGGNNEQFF.

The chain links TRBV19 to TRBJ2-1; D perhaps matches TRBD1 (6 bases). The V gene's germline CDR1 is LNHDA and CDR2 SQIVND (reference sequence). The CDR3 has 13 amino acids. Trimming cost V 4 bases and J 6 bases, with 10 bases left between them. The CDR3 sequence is CASSTDSINEQFF. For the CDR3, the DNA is TGTGCCAGTAGTACGGACAGTATCAATGAGCAGTTCTTC. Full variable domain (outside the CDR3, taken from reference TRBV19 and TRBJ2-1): DGGITQSPKYLFRKEGQNVTLSCEQNLNHDAMYWYRQDPGQGLRLIYYSQIVNDFQKGDIAEGYSVSREKKESFPLTVTSAQKNPTAFYLCASSTDSINEQFFGPGTRLTVL.

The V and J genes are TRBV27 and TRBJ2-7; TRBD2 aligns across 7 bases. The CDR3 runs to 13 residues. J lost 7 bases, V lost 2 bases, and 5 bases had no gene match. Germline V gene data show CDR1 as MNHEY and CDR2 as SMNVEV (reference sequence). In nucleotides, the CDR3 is TGTGCCAGCAGTTTAGCGGGAGTTGATGAGCAGTACTTC. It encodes CASSLAGVDEQYF.

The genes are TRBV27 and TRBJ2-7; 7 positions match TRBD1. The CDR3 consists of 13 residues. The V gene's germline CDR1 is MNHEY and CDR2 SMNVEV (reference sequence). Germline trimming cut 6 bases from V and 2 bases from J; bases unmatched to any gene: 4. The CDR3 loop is CASSLTGTYEQYF. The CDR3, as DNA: TGTGCCAGCAGCCTGACAGGGACCTACGAGCAGTACTTC.

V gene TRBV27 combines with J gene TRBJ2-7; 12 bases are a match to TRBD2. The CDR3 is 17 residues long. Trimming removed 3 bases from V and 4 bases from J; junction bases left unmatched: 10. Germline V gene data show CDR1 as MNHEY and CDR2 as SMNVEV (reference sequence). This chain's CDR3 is CASSLDSLAGGPYEQYF. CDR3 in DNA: TGTGCCAGCAGTTTGGATTCTCTAGCGGGAGGGCCTTACGAGCAGTACTTC.

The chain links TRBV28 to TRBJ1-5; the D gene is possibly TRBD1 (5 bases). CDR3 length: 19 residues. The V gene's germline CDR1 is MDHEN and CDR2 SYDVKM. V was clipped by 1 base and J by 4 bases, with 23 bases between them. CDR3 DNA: TGTGCCAGCAGTTTATTCCCAAGTCGGTTGGGGGTTGTTAATCAGCCCCAGCATTTT. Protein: CASSLFPSRLGVVNQPQHF.

The CDR3 loop is CASRKDGSNQPQHF. The CDR3 DNA is TGTGCCAGCAGGAAAGACGGGAGCAATCAGCCCCAGCATTTT. The V and J genes are TRBV7-8 and TRBJ1-5; no clear D. The germline V gene encodes CDR1 SGHVS and CDR2 FQNEAQ. Trimming pared 6 bases from V and 1 base from J, leaving 10 bases between. The CDR3 is 14 residues long.

The CDR3 loop is CATSKLAGGEAGELFF. The CDR3 DNA is TGTGCCACCAGCAAACTGGCGGGGGGCGAGGCCGGGGAGCTGTTTTTT. The chain joins TRBV15 to TRBJ2-2, with 8 bases identical to TRBD2. Germline values: CDR1 LNHNV, CDR2 YYDKDF (reference sequence). This CDR3 contains 16 residues. J gave up 6 bases and V 4 bases, and 10 bases lay outside the gene matches.

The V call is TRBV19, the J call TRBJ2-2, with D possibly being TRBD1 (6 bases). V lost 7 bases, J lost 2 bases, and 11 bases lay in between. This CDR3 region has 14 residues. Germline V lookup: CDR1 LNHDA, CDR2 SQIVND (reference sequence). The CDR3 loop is CASKPGANTGELFF. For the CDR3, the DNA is TGTGCCAGTAAACCAGGGGCTAACACCGGGGAGCTGTTTTTT.